The clone carrying this T cell receptor beta chain was observed a handful of times. Its antigen is not known. The data were taken from a study of T-cell reconstitution after alpha-beta-depleted transplantation in children. Overall study findings and caveats: Diversity of TCRbeta at day 60 was high in some patients, arising from surviving recipient T cells and thymic progenitors. In patients about two months after transplant, alpha-beta T cells reportedly arose from several hundred expanded graft clones. By one year post-transplant, T-cell counts and diversity largely arose from T cells that were newly produced.

The authors prepared the TCRbeta library with unique molecular identifiers. TCRdb re-called the PCR reads through MiXCR, storing one row per CDR3 protein. The table records about 980,000 distinct CDR3 sequences, roughly 29% of them present only once. The V and J ends lost 1 base and 0 bases respectively, with 16 bases between them. CDR3 length: 17 amino acids. CDR1 is LNHNV and CDR2 is YYDKDF in the germline V gene (reference sequence). This chain connects TRBV15 to TRBJ2-7; no definite D call. The specimen comprised PBMCs, mostly from graft donor cells, sampled 360 days after TCRalphabeta/CD19-depleted stem cell transplant. This TCR was recovered from a boy younger than two who had a stem cell transplant for SCID, so the T cells may come from the graft donor. DNA of the CDR3: TGTGCCACCAGCAGAGCATTTGGTACGGTTAGCTCCTACGAGCAGTACTTC. This codes for CATSRAFGTVSSYEQYF.